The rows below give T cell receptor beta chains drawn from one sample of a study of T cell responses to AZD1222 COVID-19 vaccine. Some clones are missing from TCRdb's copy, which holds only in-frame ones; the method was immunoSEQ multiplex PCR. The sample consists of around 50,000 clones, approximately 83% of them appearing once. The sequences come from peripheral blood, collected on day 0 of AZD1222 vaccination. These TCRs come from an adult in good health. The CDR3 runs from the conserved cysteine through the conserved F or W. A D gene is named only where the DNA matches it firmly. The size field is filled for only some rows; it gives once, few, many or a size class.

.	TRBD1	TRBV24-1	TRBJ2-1	CATSGKQGWFF	TGTGCCACCAGTGGAAAACAGGGGTGGTTCTTC
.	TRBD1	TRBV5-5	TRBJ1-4	CASIARTGGEKLFF	TGTGCCAGCATAGCCAGGACAGGGGGTGAAAAACTGTTTTTT
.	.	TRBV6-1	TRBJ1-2	CASSEARGRVTTGIYGYTF	TGTGCCAGCAGTGAAGCGCGGGGCAGGGTTACGACGGGTATTTATGGCTACACCTTC
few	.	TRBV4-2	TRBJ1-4	CASSQDLGRATNEKLFF	TGTGCCAGCAGCCAAGATCTCGGCAGGGCGACTAATGAAAAACTGTTTTTT
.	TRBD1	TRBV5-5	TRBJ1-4	CASSRDRGTEKLFF	TGTGCCAGCAGCCGGGACAGGGGGACGGAAAAACTGTTTTTT
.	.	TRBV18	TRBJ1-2	CASSPAGGRNYGYTF	TGTGCCAGCTCACCCGCGGGGGGAAGAAACTATGGCTACACCTTC
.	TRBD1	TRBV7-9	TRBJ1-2	CASSLTLQGGGYTF	TGTGCCAGCAGCTTAACATTGCAGGGGGGCGGCTACACCTTC
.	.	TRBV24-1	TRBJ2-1	CATSDTGPYNEQFF	TGTGCCACCAGTGATACGGGGCCTTACAATGAGCAGTTCTTC
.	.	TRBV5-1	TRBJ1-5	CASSLAGGDNQPQHF	TGCGCCAGCAGCTTGGCGGGTGGGGACAATCAGCCCCAGCATTTT
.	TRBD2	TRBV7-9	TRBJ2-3	CASSLGLAGNTDTQYF	TGTGCCAGCAGCTTAGGGCTAGCGGGAAACACAGATACGCAGTATTTT
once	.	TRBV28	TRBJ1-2	CASSFPPGSNYGYTF	TGTGCCAGCAGTTTCCCCCCAGGGTCTAACTATGGCTACACCTTC
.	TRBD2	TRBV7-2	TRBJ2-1	CASSLGLAEMGEQFF	TGTGCCAGCAGCTTGGGACTAGCGGAGATGGGTGAGCAGTTCTTC
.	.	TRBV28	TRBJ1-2	CASSLGQVTSYGYTF	TGTGCCAGCAGTTTGGGCCAGGTAACTTCCTATGGCTACACCTTC
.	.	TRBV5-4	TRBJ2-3	CASSLETDTQYF	TGTGCCAGCAGCTTGGAGACAGATACGCAGTATTTT
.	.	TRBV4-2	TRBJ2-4	CASSQDGQGWTKNIQYF	TGTGCCAGCAGCCAAGATGGTCAGGGGTGGACCAAAAACATTCAGTACTTC
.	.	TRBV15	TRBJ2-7	CATSRDLGGYEQYF	TGTGCCACCAGCAGAGATTTAGGGGGGTACGAGCAGTACTTC
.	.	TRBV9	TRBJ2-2	CASNRVSGELFF	TGTGCCAGTAACAGGGTGTCCGGGGAGCTGTTTTTT
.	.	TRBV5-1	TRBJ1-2	CASSLGGVNYGYTF	TGCGCCAGCAGCTTGGGCGGCGTAAACTATGGCTACACCTTC
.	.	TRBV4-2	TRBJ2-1	CASSQGGLAAINEQFF	TGTGCCAGCAGCCAAGGTGGCCTAGCTGCGATCAATGAGCAGTTCTTC
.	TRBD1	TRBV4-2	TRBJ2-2	CASSPTGRDTGELFF	TGTGCCAGCAGCCCGACAGGGCGGGACACCGGGGAGCTGTTTTTT
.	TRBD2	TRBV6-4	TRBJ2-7	CASSDGTSGSYEQYF	TGTGCCAGCAGTGACGGGACTAGCGGGAGCTACGAGCAGTACTTC
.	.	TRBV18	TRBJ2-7	CASSSQGRGEQYF	TGTGCCAGCTCATCCCAGGGGCGGGGGGAGCAGTACTTC
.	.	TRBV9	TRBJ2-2	CASTGNTGELFF	TGTGCCAGCACCGGGAACACCGGGGAGCTGTTTTTT
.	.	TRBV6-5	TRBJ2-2	CAASATGELFF	TGTGCCGCCTCAGCCACCGGGGAGCTGTTTTTT
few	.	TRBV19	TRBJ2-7	CASSIDTFPRPQYF	TGTGCCAGTAGTATAGATACTTTCCCGAGGCCGCAGTACTTC
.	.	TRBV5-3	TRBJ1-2	CARRYSQPLTGDRPHTLNYGYTF	TGTGCCAGAAGGTATAGTCAGCCGTTGACAGGCGACCGACCGCACACGCTGAACTATGGCTACACCTTC
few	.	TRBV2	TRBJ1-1	CASSLTGAEAFF	TGTGCCAGCAGTCTGACAGGCGCTGAAGCTTTCTTT
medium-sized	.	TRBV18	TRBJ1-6	CASSPEDSLHSPLHF	TGTGCCAGCTCACCAGAGGACAGTCTTCACTCACCCCTCCACTTT
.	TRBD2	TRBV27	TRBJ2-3	CASTHRGAWTSGRGTDTQYF	TGTGCCAGCACACATAGGGGGGCTTGGACTAGCGGGAGGGGCACAGATACGCAGTATTTT
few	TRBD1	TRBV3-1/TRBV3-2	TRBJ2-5	CASSRQGPQETQYF	TGTGCCAGCAGCCGACAGGGGCCCCAAGAGACCCAGTACTTC
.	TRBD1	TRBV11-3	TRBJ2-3	CASSSRDREADTQYF	TGTGCCAGCAGCTCCAGGGACAGGGAAGCGGATACGCAGTATTTT
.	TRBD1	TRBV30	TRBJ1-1	CAWSVRRDSLWEAFF	TGTGCCTGGAGTGTACGACGGGACAGCCTTTGGGAAGCTTTCTTT
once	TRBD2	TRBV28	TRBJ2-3	CASNPGLASTDTQYF	TGTGCCAGCAACCCGGGACTAGCGAGCACAGATACGCAGTATTTT
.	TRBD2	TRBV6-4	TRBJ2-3	CASSGLAGSDTQYF	TGTGCCAGCTCAGGACTAGCGGGGTCGGATACGCAGTATTTT
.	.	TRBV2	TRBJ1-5	CASSEGIYQPQHF	TGTGCCAGCAGTGAGGGGATCTATCAGCCCCAGCATTTT
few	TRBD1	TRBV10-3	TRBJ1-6	CAIRRTGDYNSPLHF	TGTGCCATCAGACGAACAGGGGACTATAATTCACCCCTCCACTTT
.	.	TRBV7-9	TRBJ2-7	CASSPGRGGFEQYF	TGTGCCAGCAGCCCGGGCCGAGGGGGTTTCGAGCAGTACTTC
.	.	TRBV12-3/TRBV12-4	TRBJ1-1	CASSLWGQTEAFF	TGTGCCAGCAGTTTGTGGGGGCAGACTGAAGCTTTCTTT
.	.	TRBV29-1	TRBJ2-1	CSVETSTYNEQFF	TGCAGCGTTGAGACTAGTACCTACAATGAGCAGTTCTTC
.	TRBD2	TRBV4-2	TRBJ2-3	CASSQVPELSSGRTTDTQYF	TGTGCCAGCAGCCAAGTTCCAGAGCTCTCTAGCGGGAGAACTACAGATACGCAGTATTTT
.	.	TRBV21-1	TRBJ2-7	CASSKRRGRAYEQYF	TGTGCCAGCAGCAAAAGAAGAGGCAGGGCCTACGAGCAGTACTTC
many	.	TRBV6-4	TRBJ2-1	CASSASNGHEQFF	TGTGCCAGCAGTGCGTCTAATGGGCATGAGCAGTTCTTC
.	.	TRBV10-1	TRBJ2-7	CASIRRPVGDEQYF	TGCGCCAGCATCCGCCGCCCGGTAGGGGACGAGCAGTACTTC
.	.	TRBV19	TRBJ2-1	CASSISSRGFSDEQFF	TGTGCCAGTAGTATAAGCAGCAGGGGATTTTCCGATGAGCAGTTCTTC
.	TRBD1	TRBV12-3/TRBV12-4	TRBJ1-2	CASNLPGGWGYTF	TGTGCCAGCAATCTCCCAGGGGGCTGGGGCTACACCTTC